Sequencing of this T cell receptor (beta chain) was carried out in a study of T cells after posttransplantation cyclophosphamide. The germline CDR1 and CDR2 sequences are LNHNV and YYDKDF (reference sequence). V was clipped by 5 bases and J by 8 bases, with 15 bases between them. The CDR3 has 14 residues. Busulfan-fludarabine conditioning, marrow transplant, and cyclophosphamide on days +3 and +4 were administered. Overall study results and limits: Later blood repertoires were often dominated by clones from the donor CD8+ memory compartment. Recipient CMV seropositivity and CMV reactivation strongly tracked TRB clonality. TRB overlap between skin or GI tissue T cells and blood was limited.

Regarding this clone: Antigen: not known.

Using immunoSEQ multiplex PCR, the repertoire was profiled, and TCRdb retains in-frame clones only, with some absent. The sample has about 12,000 clones, around 2.1% seen once. The sample here was PBMCs, taken after allogeneic stem cell transplant with posttransplant cyclophosphamide. This rearrangement joins TRBV15 to TRBJ1-4; possible D gene TRBD1, 6 bases. The clonotype comes from a male patient between 25 and 39 years old who received an allogeneic stem cell transplant from a related donor, was CMV-positive, and had no GVHD. The T cells may partly be graft donor cells. The CDR3 sequence is CATSGGAFGEKLFF. DNA of the CDR3: TGTGCCACCAGCGGGGGGGCTTTTGGAGAAAAACTGTTTTTT.